This TCR beta chain was sequenced for a study of blood T cell repertoires in COVID-19 (dated by TCRdb to 2018 to 2021). Regarding the complete study: The collaborator samples originated in the United States, Italy and Spain and spanned the acute and convalescent phases of COVID-19. Nearly every sample came with metadata listing a de-identified subject ID, COVID-19 status, age in years and sex. Where HLA class I and class II types were available, the types were taken from metadata supplied by the sample provider, not from assay-based typing. Subjects who had been exposed to COVID-19, were actively infected with it, or had recovered from it provided the deeply sampled blood TCRbeta repertoires that made up the dataset. The prospective study material was composed of cDNA or gDNA derived from T cells, B-cell-depleted T cells, or PBMCs. A freely available public database, intended as a resource for researchers studying the immune response to SARS-CoV-2, is where the repertoires were released. Samples were obtained from the ongoing ImmuneRACE study (first 160 participants) and from roughly 1,300 subjects provided by 6 global collaborators.

TCRbeta CDR3 regions were amplified from genomic DNA using the immunoSEQ Assay, a bias-controlled multiplex PCR. Turning to the authors' computational methods: The number of nucleated cells in each sample was estimated by amplification of reference gene primers within the assay. Sequence reads were collapsed and filtered to measure the absolute abundance of every unique TCRbeta CDR3 rearrangement. For each sample, productive Simpson clonality was calculated by taking the square root of Simpson's diversity index across productive rearrangements. The table comes from immuneACCESS by way of TCRdb, which keeps in-frame sequences with V and J called. Part of the clones is missing from these tables; in studies checked, under half for an unresolved V gene and the rest for unknown reasons. V and J calls and clone size come straight from that table; D and trimming were deduced from the DNA. This sample gives 160,000 or so clones in total; 87% of them show up just once. The top ten hold over 0.95% of the sample.

Participants in the prospective study were aged roughly 18 to 100 years, lived in some 24 United States geographic areas, and enrolled through a virtual design. In the prospective study, cohorts were assigned on the basis of participant-reported clinical history obtained from a screening survey and a study questionnaire. Mobile phlebotomists in the prospective study collected whole blood, serum and a nasopharyngeal or oropharyngeal swab from every participant. Participants in the prospective study had the option to provide additional blood draws and questionnaires over a roughly 2-month period. Prospective study blood samples were shipped either frozen or at room temperature before DNA extraction. The paper's findings and limits, for the study overall: Clinical and demographic metadata were provided uncurated, with the amount varying by source and participant.

About this clone: Its recognized antigen is unknown. Nothing much larger sits one base from this clone, and base qualities are not available. The identical CDR3 is also encoded by other nucleotide sequences in the sample.

The TCR originated in a human donor with acute COVID-19. The donor label of this sample is uncertain. Sequencing was carried out using PBMCs or T cells enriched from blood (not recorded which).

The CDR3 protein sequence reads: CASSHGTSSTDTQYF. The DNA reads as follows: TGTGCCAGCAGCCACGGGACTTCCAGCACAGATACGCAGTATTTT. The V and J genes are TRBV3-1 (or the pseudogene TRBV3-2) and TRBJ2-3; the best D guess is TRBD2, with 6 bases matching. Between the V and J ends, shortened by 3 bases and 0 bases respectively, the junction contains 10 bases. The cysteine opens and the phenylalanine closes a CDR3 of 15 amino acids. The only DNA kept is the CDR3, 45 bases in frame from the first base. Looking up the germline V gene (reference sequence) yields CDR1 LGHDT and CDR2 YNNKEL.